Listed below are T cell receptor beta chains from one sample, sequenced in a study of T cell repertoires in cytomegalovirus infection. TCRdb reprocessed the reads via MiXCR and lists one record per CDR3 protein. Of around 180,000 distinct CDR3 sequences detected, roughly 30% appear once; the ten largest clones hold around 29%. The sample consisted of PBMCs. All receptors come from a human donor in good health (CMV status not recorded). Some clones in this sample may be carry-over from other donors' samples. CDR3s include the opening cysteine and the closing phenylalanine or tryptophan. The order of the fields is V gene, D gene, J gene, clone size, CDR3 protein, CDR3 DNA. The D gene is left open where the match is weak. Only part of the rows carry a size: once, few, many, or a class if the clone is expanded.

TRBV2	NA	TRBJ1-5	few	CASSAARGEAQPQHF	TGTGCCAGCAGTGCAGCAAGAGGGGAGGCACAGCCCCAGCATTTT
TRBV10-3	TRBD2	TRBJ2-7	few	CAISELKSSGGSNEQYF	TGTGCCATCAGTGAGTTAAAATCTAGCGGGGGCTCCAACGAGCAGTACTTC
TRBV20-1	TRBD2	TRBJ2-3	NA	CSARDWAGGRGTDTQYF	TGCAGTGCTAGAGATTGGGCGGGGGGGCGGGGCACAGATACGCAGTATTTT
TRBV7-2	TRBD1	TRBJ2-5	many	CASSYRGYQETQYF	TGTGCCAGCAGCTACAGGGGTTACCAAGAGACCCAGTACTTC
TRBV6-5	NA	TRBJ2-7	NA	CASSYSTDSYYEQYF	TGTGCCAGCAGTTACTCGACGGACTCTTACTACGAGCAGTACTTC
TRBV15	TRBD2	TRBJ2-1	NA	CATSRESSGVDNEQFF	TGTGCCACCAGCAGAGAAAGTAGCGGGGTTGACAATGAGCAGTTCTTC
TRBV7-3	NA	TRBJ2-7	few	CASSAPGSYEQYF	TGTGCCAGCAGTGCGCCGGGGAGCTACGAGCAGTACTTC
TRBV7-8	NA	TRBJ2-7	many	CASSSRGPSYEQYF	TGTGCCAGCAGCTCGAGAGGTCCATCCTACGAGCAGTACTTC
TRBV5-1	TRBD2	TRBJ2-5	many	CASSFLPSGGPEETQYF	TGCGCCAGCAGCTTTTTACCTAGCGGGGGCCCGGAAGAGACCCAGTACTTC
TRBV6-6	NA	TRBJ1-3	NA	CASSGLGVFSGNTIYF	TGTGCCAGCAGTGGGTTGGGGGTCTTCTCTGGAAACACCATATATTTT
TRBV3-1	NA	TRBJ2-7	NA	CASSQEVSIPYEQYF	TGTGCCAGCAGCCAAGAAGTTTCAATACCCTACGAGCAGTACTTC
TRBV5-1	NA	TRBJ1-2	NA	CASSSAQTGYGYTF	TGCGCCAGCAGCTCGGCACAGACAGGCTATGGCTACACCTTC
TRBV12-3/TRBV12-4	NA	TRBJ1-1	NA	CASSFGRLTEAFF	TGTGCCAGCAGTTTTGGACGTCTCACTGAAGCTTTCTTT
TRBV28	NA	TRBJ2-7	few	CASSSPGREQYF	TGTGCCAGCAGTTCTCCAGGGAGAGAGCAGTACTTC
TRBV7-2	TRBD1	TRBJ1-4	many	CASSTKGQGEKLFF	TGTGCCAGCAGCACCAAAGGACAGGGAGAAAAACTGTTTTTT
TRBV7-8	NA	TRBJ2-1	NA	CASSQEGDLYYNEQFF	TGTGCCAGCAGCCAAGAGGGCGACCTGTACTACAATGAGCAGTTCTTC
TRBV15	NA	TRBJ1-4	NA	CATSREVQGRLGKLFF	TGTGCCACCAGCAGAGAGGTGCAGGGGCGATTGGGAAAACTGTTTTTT
TRBV7-4	TRBD1	TRBJ1-4	many	CASSSIGDRNEKLFF	TGTGCCAGCAGCTCAATCGGGGACAGAAATGAAAAACTGTTTTTT
TRBV7-2	NA	TRBJ1-5	few	CASSLAVSGQPQHF	TGTGCCAGCAGCTTAGCTGTATCGGGTCAGCCCCAGCATTTT
TRBV7-2	NA	TRBJ1-2	many	CASSPEPQGGQESGYTF	TGTGCCAGCAGCCCAGAACCCCAGGGAGGGCAAGAATCTGGCTACACCTTC
TRBV12-3/TRBV12-4	NA	TRBJ1-4	NA	CASSGGVKGNEKLFF	TGTGCCAGCAGTGGGGGTGTGAAGGGTAATGAAAAACTGTTTTTT
TRBV12-3/TRBV12-4	NA	TRBJ1-5	NA	CASSLVGGREPQHF	TGTGCCAGCAGTTTAGTTGGAGGGAGAGAGCCCCAGCATTTT
TRBV12-3/TRBV12-4	NA	TRBJ2-5	many	CASSSPGQAYQETQYF	TGTGCCAGCAGTTCCCCGGGACAAGCGTACCAAGAGACCCAGTACTTC
TRBV7-8	TRBD2	TRBJ2-1	NA	CASSLRLAGGSYNEQFF	TGTGCCAGCAGCCTTAGACTAGCGGGGGGGTCCTACAATGAGCAGTTCTTC
TRBV5-6	NA	TRBJ2-1	NA	CASSFAGFGEQFF	TGTGCCAGCAGCTTTGCAGGGTTTGGTGAGCAGTTCTTC
TRBV7-2	TRBD2	TRBJ2-1	few	CASSLIGTSSNEQFF	TGTGCCAGCAGCCTTATCGGGACTAGTAGCAATGAGCAGTTCTTC
TRBV7-8	TRBD1	TRBJ2-7	NA	CASSHSGTGDEQYF	TGTGCCAGCAGCCATTCAGGGACAGGGGACGAGCAGTACTTC
TRBV11-3	NA	TRBJ2-5	NA	CASSARTQETQYF	TGTGCCAGCAGCGCTAGAACTCAAGAGACCCAGTACTTC
TRBV7-2	NA	TRBJ1-1	many	CASSPSQTMNTEAFF	TGTGCCAGCAGCCCATCACAGACGATGAACACTGAAGCTTTCTTT
TRBV7-6	TRBD1	TRBJ2-2	few	CASSFISGTGDTTGELFF	TGTGCCAGCAGCTTTATATCCGGGACAGGGGATACCACCGGGGAGCTGTTTTTT
TRBV7-2	NA	TRBJ1-2	NA	CASSPRPGHLLGGYTF	TGTGCCAGCAGCCCTAGGCCGGGTCATTTGCTAGGTGGCTACACCTTC
TRBV19	NA	TRBJ1-1	few	CASSPQGTSTEAFF	TGTGCCAGTAGTCCCCAGGGCACATCCACTGAAGCTTTCTTT
TRBV5-5	TRBD1	TRBJ2-5	once	CASSFGTGGQETQYF	TGTGCCAGCAGCTTTGGGACAGGGGGCCAAGAGACCCAGTACTTC
TRBV29-1	NA	TRBJ1-2	NA	CSVRQGGYTF	TGCAGCGTTCGCCAAGGTGGCTACACCTTC
TRBV2	NA	TRBJ1-5	NA	CASRRGMGSNQPQHF	TGTGCCAGCAGAAGGGGAATGGGGAGCAATCAGCCCCAGCATTTT
TRBV2	TRBD1	TRBJ2-7	once	CASKGGQPPYEQYF	TGTGCCAGCAAAGGGGGACAGCCACCCTACGAGCAGTACTTC
TRBV5-1	NA	TRBJ2-7	NA	CASSLSLFPDYEQYF	TGCGCCAGCAGCTTGTCACTTTTCCCTGACTACGAGCAGTACTTC
TRBV18	TRBD1	TRBJ2-3	NA	CASSPSTGSSTQYF	TGTGCCAGCTCACCCTCGACAGGGTCAAGTACGCAGTATTTT
TRBV6-1	NA	TRBJ1-2	NA	CASSERGEKDVGYTF	TGTGCCAGCAGTGAAAGGGGGGAGAAGGACGTGGGCTACACCTTC
TRBV6-2/TRBV6-3	NA	TRBJ2-5	once	CASRHQGLLGETQYF	TGTGCCAGCAGACACCAGGGACTTCTGGGGGAGACCCAGTACTTC